This T cell receptor beta chain is from a study of Graves' ophthalmopathy and Graves' hyperthyroidism. Study observations and caveats: The model's ophthalmopathy progression predictions had less than 71% sensitivity and roughly 72% specificity. The authors also found most expanded thyroid clonotypes above 0.001 frequency in blood.

This clonotype was seen many times. Its antigen is not known. RNA served as the template for amplifying TCR beta CDR3 regions. RT-PCR was first run with HTBI primers, then multiplex PCR in a second round. TCRdb fed the multiplex PCR reads into MiXCR, producing one record per CDR3 protein. This table has 200,000 to 250,000 distinct CDR3 sequences, roughly 21% appearing once. Sequencing input: peripheral blood. The TCR was taken from a woman aged 45 to 65 with Graves' ophthalmopathy.

As DNA, the CDR3 is TGTGCCAGCAGTTTATATAGGGGTCCCACTGAAGCTTTCTTT. This encodes CASSLYRGPTEAFF. V gene TRBV12-3 or TRBV12-4 combines with J gene TRBJ1-1; D may be TRBD1 (5 bases). The CDR3 consists of 14 residues. V lost 2 bases, J lost 4 bases, and 11 bases lay in between.